This TCR beta chain was observed in a study of cytomegalovirus exposure and HLA in healthy donors. General study points: A later analysis found that most CMV-associated TCR beta chains appeared HLA-restricted. Earlier analysis yielded a pattern in which most TCR beta V segments were productive about 90% or about 30% of the time.

Turning to this clone: Its cognate antigen is unknown.

Germline V gene lookup returns CDR1 SGHKS and CDR2 YYEKEE (reference sequence). Between the trimmed V and J ends, which lost 1 base and 2 bases, there was a span of 10 bases. The CDR3 loop spans 15 amino acids. PCR employed 60 Vbeta and 13 Jbeta primers. Repertoires were generated with immunoSEQ multiplex PCR, while TCRdb's copy carries only in-frame clones and drops some. The sample yields about 160,000 clones, 80% seen once. Regarding donors, all were healthy bone marrow donors. The TCR comes from a man aged 25-40 years in good health and CMV-seronegative. The V gene is TRBV5-5, the J gene TRBJ2-1; no reliable D call. Input material: PBMCs. The CDR3 sequence is CASSLWLSAYNEQFF. For the CDR3, the DNA is TGTGCCAGCAGCTTGTGGCTGTCCGCCTACAATGAGCAGTTCTTC.